Sequencing of this T cell receptor beta chain was carried out in a study of T cell responses to AZD1222 COVID-19 vaccine. Across the whole study: Researchers grouped second doses given at about 4 or about 12 weeks into one pool. Study-level results: Within unmutated variant regions lay the reported targets of nearly half of spike-specific TCRs. White British people made up most donors, females outnumbered males, and clonal diversity was possibly underestimated.

In its sample, this clone was seen once. Its antigen is still unknown. The germline V gene has CDR1 SGHAT and CDR2 FQNNGV. Trimming at V came to 2 bases and at J to 11 bases, leaving 7 bases not matched to a gene. The CDR3 loop spans 14 amino acids. The table came from immunoSEQ multiplex PCR; TCRdb's copy has only in-frame clones and leaves some out. The sample yields 90,000 to 130,000 clones, around 90% seen once. V and J are TRBV11-2 and TRBJ2-4; 9 bases align to TRBD2. The TCR sequence derives from an adult in good health. This sample comprised peripheral blood, obtained on day 0 of AZD1222 vaccination. The CDR3 coding sequence is TGTGCCAGCAGCTTAAGTGGCGGGGGGGGTCTTCAGTACTTC. Translation: CASSLSGGGGLQYF.